The 16 T cell receptor beta chains given below trace back to one sample, sequenced in a study of blood T cells in healthy people across ages. Alongside a J-beta primer mix, a sample-barcoded 5' primer served in a second PCR lasting about 7 to 12 cycles. MiXCR, run by TCRdb on the 5' RACE reads, gives a single entry per CDR3 protein. This table has roughly 1.5 million distinct CDR3 sequences, 35% to 45% appearing once. Sequenced input: blood. These TCRs come from a woman aged 18-30 years in good health.

In its sample, this clonotype was seen a few times. The V call is TRBV29-1, the J call TRBJ1-5; weak D call: TRBD1 (6 bases). The CDR3 totals 15 residues. V lost 5 bases and J lost 5, with 19 bases in between. CDR1 SQVTM and CDR2 ANQGSEA come from the germline V gene. CDR3 nucleotide sequence: TGCAGCGTTAAGTTACAGGGTGGGTCCGATCAGCCCCAGCATTTT. Residues: CSVKLQGGSDQPQHF. The whole variable domain, filled in from reference TRBV29-1 and TRBJ1-5, reads SAVISQKPSRDICQRGTSLTIQCQVDSQVTMMFWYRQQPGQSLTLIATANQGSEATYESGFVIDKFPISRPNLTFSTLTVSNMSPEDSSIYLCSVKLQGGSDQPQHFGDGTRLSIL.

A note on this clonotype: A single base separates this from a much larger clone, so it may be a read error. The chain links TRBV20-1 to TRBJ2-1, with 9 bases that match TRBD2. The CDR3 extends over 14 amino acids. Germline trimming cut 0 bases from V and 10 bases from J; bases unmatched to any gene: 7. Germline values: CDR1 DFQATT, CDR2 SNEGSKA (reference sequence). DNA for the CDR3: TGCAGTGCTAGAGAGGCTAGCGGGACCTACGAGCAGTTCTTC. It yields the protein CSAREASGTYEQFF.

The chain couples TRBV30 to TRBJ1-1, with 9 bases matching TRBD1. This CDR3 spans 16 amino acids. J lost 0 bases, V lost 0 bases, and 5 bases had no gene match. Germline loops: CDR1 GTSNPN, CDR2 SVGIG (reference sequence). The CDR3 DNA follows: TGTGCCTGGAGTGTACGAACAGGGGGCATGAACACTGAAGCTTTCTTT. The encoded protein is CAWSVRTGGMNTEAFF.

This clonotype was picked up a small number of times. J is TRBJ2-5 and V is TRBV20-1; tentative D call: TRBD2 (5 bases). The CDR3 contains 13 residues. Germline values: CDR1 DFQATT, CDR2 SNEGSKA (reference sequence). With 4 bases removed from V and 4 bases from J, the gap between germline ends came to 13 bases. The CDR3 spells CSANGIIIETQYF. CDR3 DNA: TGCAGTGCTAACGGGATAATAATAGAGACCCAGTACTTC.

This clonotype came up many times. V and J are TRBV20-1 and TRBJ2-5; D remains unclear. Trimming cost V 3 bases and J 1 base, with 3 bases left between them. The CDR3 length is 11 residues. CDR1 DFQATT and CDR2 SNEGSKA come from the germline V gene (reference sequence). CDR3 nucleotides: TGCAGTGCTAGCCTCCAAGAGACCCAGTACTTC. This encodes CSASLQETQYF.

The CDR3 here is CSVPLRGQGVYGYTF. The CDR3 DNA reads TGCAGCGTTCCTCTGCGGGGACAGGGAGTATATGGCTACACCTTC. The chain links TRBV29-1 to TRBJ1-2; 9 nucleotides align to TRBD1. V was pared by 5 bases and J by 5 bases, with 12 bases of the junction left unmatched. The CDR3 spans 15 residues. Per the germline V gene, CDR1 is SQVTM and CDR2 is ANQGSEA.

The chain uses TRBV27 and TRBJ2-1, with unresolved D. This CDR3 has 15 residues. Trimming stripped 2 bases from V and 1 base from J, with 9 bases between. In germline, CDR1 is MNHEY, CDR2 SMNVEV (reference sequence). CDR3 residues: CASSLTWASYNEQFF. The DNA for the CDR3 is TGTGCCAGCAGTTTAACGTGGGCTTCCTACAATGAGCAGTTCTTC.

This chain links TRBV20-1 with TRBJ2-5, with 10 positions matching TRBD2. Germline loops: CDR1 DFQATT, CDR2 SNEGSKA (reference sequence). The J segment lost 5 bases and the V segment lost 3 bases, leaving 12 bases of the junction unmatched. The CDR3 has 16 amino acids. DNA for the CDR3: TGCAGTGCTAGCTTACCTACTAGCGGGGTACGTGAGACCCAGTACTTC. It encodes CSASLPTSGVRETQYF.

This clonotype was recorded a few times. J is TRBJ2-7 and V is TRBV20-1; the D is unclear. The V gene lost 2 bases and the J gene lost 0 bases, with 8 bases spanning the gap. The CDR3 extends over 13 amino acids. Germline assignment: CDR1 DFQATT and CDR2 SNEGSKA (reference sequence). Here the CDR3 reads CSARPPNSYEQYF. In DNA form, the CDR3 reads TGCAGTGCTAGACCCCCTAACTCCTACGAGCAGTACTTC.

This sequence joins TRBV5-5 and TRBJ2-3; unclear D gene. Germline lookup yields CDR1 SGHKS and CDR2 YYEKEE (reference sequence). CDR3 length: 14 residues. Trimming removed 1 base from V and 1 base from J, with 7 bases in between. CDR3 nucleotide sequence: TGTGCCAGCAGCTTGCCGCAAGGCACAGATACGCAGTATTTT. Translated, it gives CASSLPQGTDTQYF.

The chain has TRBV10-3 and TRBJ2-4; D gene unclear. The last part of the DNA fits TRBJ2-7 better; the J call may be wrong. CDR3 size: 14 residues. CDR1 and CDR2 (germline): ENHRY, SYGVKD. DNA of the CDR3: TGTGCCATCAGTGTTTACGGGTCAGAAAACGAGCAGTACTTC. It yields the protein CAISVYGSENEQYF.

This clonotype was seen a few times. The chain uses TRBV6-5 and TRBJ2-7, with 10 bases that match TRBD2. Germline lookup yields CDR1 MNHEY and CDR2 SVGAGI. There are 16 residues in the CDR3. The ends lost 5 bases at V and 0 bases at J; junction bases unmatched: 7. CDR3 residues: CASSPTTSGFSYEQYF. For the CDR3, the DNA is TGTGCCAGCAGTCCGACGACTAGCGGGTTCTCCTACGAGCAGTACTTC.

The sample holds a few counts of this clonotype. The rearrangement uses TRBV5-5 and TRBJ2-7; no clear D gene. V gave up 5 bases and J gave up 4 bases, with 16 bases separating them. CDR3 size: 14 residues. Germline V CDR1 and CDR2: SGHKS, YYEKEE (reference sequence). CDR3 sequence reads: CASRVGHNSYEQYF. CDR3 nucleotides: TGTGCCAGCAGGGTGGGTCATAACAGTTACGAGCAGTACTTC.

This sequence joins TRBV27 and TRBJ2-3; 9 bases fit TRBD2. CDR1 and CDR2 (germline): MNHEY, SMNVEV (reference sequence). J was trimmed by 4 bases and V by 5 bases; bases with no gene match: 16. The CDR3 runs to 18 residues. Here the CDR3 reads CASSQAIPVAGESDTQYF. The CDR3 nucleotides read TGTGCCAGCAGTCAAGCAATCCCGGTAGCGGGGGAGTCAGATACGCAGTATTTT.

This clonotype showed up just a few times. The chain couples TRBV25-1 to TRBJ2-3; D is perhaps TRBD1 or TRBD2 (5 bases each). The CDR3 loop spans 16 amino acids. Germline V gene lookup returns CDR1 MGHDK and CDR2 SYGVNS. Trimming shortened V by 1 base and J by 5 bases, and 16 bases separated the two germline ends. CDR3 sequence: CASSEWGSRPGDTQYF. The CDR3 nucleotides read TGTGCCAGCAGTGAATGGGGGTCTCGGCCAGGAGATACGCAGTATTTT.

The chain links TRBV7-2 to TRBJ2-3; 7 bases match TRBD1. Germline V gene sequence: CDR1 SGHTA, CDR2 FQGNSA. The CDR3 sequence is 16 residues long. The trim removed 1 base at V and 1 base at J, leaving 5 bases unmatched. CDR3 bases: TGTGCCAGCAGCTTAGGAGGGACAGCGCGCACAGATACGCAGTATTTT. The encoded protein is CASSLGGTARTDTQYF.